These 20 T cell receptor beta chains were sequenced from one sample in a study of blood T cell repertoires in COVID-19. Sequencing used immunoSEQ multiplex PCR; TCRdb keeps in-frame clones, though not all of them. The sample has hundreds of thousands of clones; roughly 89% are singletons. Sequenced: peripheral blood. These receptors were obtained from a woman aged 25 to 45 with COVID-19, enrolled during active disease.

V is TRBV2 and J is TRBJ1-5; no definite D call. The CDR3 extends over 12 amino acids. CDR1 and CDR2 from the germline V gene are SNHLY and FYNNEI. V lost 7 bases, J lost 6 bases, and 10 bases lay in between. CDR3 in amino acids: CASTDEGQPQHF. CDR3 nucleotides: TGTGCCAGCACAGATGAGGGTCAGCCCCAGCATTTT.

Notes on this clone: The sample holds other DNA sequences that translate to the same CDR3. The V gene is TRBV6-5, the J gene TRBJ1-1; D uncertain. Germline V gene sequence: CDR1 MNHEY, CDR2 SVGAGI. The CDR3 length is 15 residues. V was trimmed by 0 bases and J by 0 bases, leaving 8 bases between them. The CDR3 here is CASSYSAGMNTEAFF. For the CDR3, the DNA is TGTGCCAGCAGTTACTCGGCAGGAATGAACACTGAAGCTTTCTTT.

This clone was observed a single time. The rearrangement joins TRBV29-1 to TRBJ1-2; 7 bases align to TRBD1. With V trimmed by 7 bases and J by 1 base, 9 bases remained unmatched. CDR1 is SQVTM, CDR2 ANQGSEA, per germline. The CDR3 covers 14 residues. CDR3 protein: CSGGGGTDNYGYTF. As DNA, the CDR3 is TGCAGCGGTGGAGGGGGGACAGATAACTATGGCTACACCTTC.

This chain links TRBV6-2 or TRBV6-3 with TRBJ1-3; maybe TRBD1 (6 bases). This CDR3 spans 17 amino acids. CDR1 and CDR2 from the germline V gene are MNHEY and SVGEGT. Deletions cut 4 bases from V and 0 bases from J, with 16 bases between. CDR3 in DNA: TGTGCCAGCAGTTTCCGGGGGGCCGGCTACTCTGGAAACACCATATATTTT. This codes for CASSFRGAGYSGNTIYF.

The rearrangement links TRBV6-1 to TRBJ1-2; no firm D call. The germline V gene has CDR1 MNHNS and CDR2 SASEGT. V lost 0 bases and J lost 0, with 2 bases in between. The CDR3 is 13 residues long. The CDR3 nucleotides read TGTGCCAGCAGTGAAGCCACTAACTATGGCTACACCTTC. It encodes CASSEATNYGYTF.

This rearrangement joins TRBV7-9 to TRBJ2-1; 12 bases align to TRBD2. The V and J ends lost 4 bases and 8 bases, in that order; junction bases with no gene match: 18. The CDR3 covers 19 residues. Germline values: CDR1 SEHNR, CDR2 FQNEAQ (reference sequence). CDR3 protein: CASSSNSGLAGWGIYEQFF. The CDR3 nucleotides read TGTGCCAGCAGCTCGAATTCCGGACTAGCGGGGTGGGGGATTTATGAGCAGTTCTTC.

V is TRBV27 and J is TRBJ1-4, with D possibly being TRBD1 (5 bases). The CDR3 length is 14 residues. V lost 3 bases and J lost 10, with 15 bases in between. Germline V gene sequence: CDR1 MNHEY, CDR2 SMNVEV (reference sequence). This CDR3 is CASSFRGLGVKLFF. The DNA of the CDR3 is TGTGCCAGCAGTTTTCGGGGGTTAGGGGTAAAACTGTTTTTT.

This sequence joins TRBV19 and TRBJ1-4; 9 bases are a match to TRBD1. Germline V gene data show CDR1 as LNHDA and CDR2 as SQIVND (reference sequence). V was pared by 4 bases and J by 8 bases, with 11 bases of the junction left unmatched. The CDR3 totals 16 residues. The CDR3 DNA is TGTGCCAGTAGTACGACCCTCGGGACAGGGAGAGAAAAACTGTTTTTT. Its translation: CASSTTLGTGREKLFF.

The V gene is TRBV19, the J gene TRBJ2-3; 9 bases are shared with TRBD1. CDR3 length: 12 residues. The J segment lost 7 bases and the V segment lost 9 bases, leaving 5 bases of the junction unmatched. In germline, CDR1 is LNHDA, CDR2 SQIVND (reference sequence). The CDR3 region has the DNA TGTGCCAGCACTACAGGGGGCTATACGCAGTATTTT. Its translation is CASTTGGYTQYF.

This rearrangement joins TRBV28 to TRBJ1-6; a possible D gene is TRBD1 (5 bases). The CDR3 consists of 14 residues. Trimming pared 6 bases from V and 10 bases from J, leaving 16 bases between. Per the germline V gene, CDR1 is MDHEN and CDR2 is SYDVKM. The CDR3: CASSLRARGSPLHF. CDR3 nucleotide sequence: TGTGCCAGCAGCCTTAGGGCACGGGGGTCACCCCTCCACTTT. The variable domain in full, with the rest retrieved from reference TRBV28 and TRBJ1-6, is DVKVTQSSRYLVKRTGEKVFLECVQDMDHENMFWYRQDPGLGLRLIYFSYDVKMKEKGDIPEGYSVSREKKERFSLILESASTNQTSMYLCASSLRARGSPLHFGNGTRLTVT.

This clone was observed a single time. This sequence joins TRBV7-9 and TRBJ1-5; no definite D call. The CDR3 consists of 13 residues. Germline CDR1 SEHNR, CDR2 FQNEAQ (reference sequence). V was trimmed by 5 bases and J by 4 bases, leaving 9 bases between them. CDR3 loop: CASSVDGNQPQHF. The CDR3 nucleotides are TGTGCCAGCAGCGTCGACGGGAATCAGCCCCAGCATTTT.

The rearrangement uses TRBV6-6 and TRBJ2-2; a weak D match, TRBD2 (5 bases). The germline V gene has CDR1 MNHNY and CDR2 SVGAGI (reference sequence). The CDR3 has 14 residues. V dropped 1 base and J dropped 6 bases, with 9 bases sitting between them. The CDR3 reads CASSYYLASGELFF. DNA for the CDR3: TGTGCCAGCAGTTACTACCTAGCTTCCGGGGAGCTGTTTTTT.

The V call is TRBV3-1 (or the pseudogene TRBV3-2), the J call TRBJ1-2; no definite D call. CDR1 is LGHDT and CDR2 is YNNKEL in the germline V gene (reference sequence). CDR3 length equals 12 residues. Trimming removed 5 bases at V and 5 bases at J, with 9 bases between. This chain's CDR3 is CASSITAYGYTF. CDR3 bases: TGTGCCAGCAGCATTACAGCTTATGGCTACACCTTC.

V usage is TRBV12-3 or TRBV12-4 and J usage is TRBJ1-2, with unresolved D. V was trimmed by 10 bases and J by 6 bases, leaving 18 bases between them. The CDR3 sequence is 13 residues long. The CDR3, as DNA: TGTGCCATTCCCGGGTCGGGGATACATGGCTACACCTTC. Its protein product is CAIPGSGIHGYTF.

The chain couples TRBV6-2 or TRBV6-3 to TRBJ2-1; a weak D match, TRBD2 (7 bases). This CDR3 has 18 amino acids. Germline V lookup: CDR1 MNHEY, CDR2 SVGEGT. V lost 6 bases and J lost 4, with 25 bases in between. The CDR3, as DNA: TGTGCCAGCAGCCCCACCCCCCCTGGCGGGGGCCTATACAATGAGCAGTTCTTC. The encoded protein is CASSPTPPGGGLYNEQFF.

This clone showed up just a few times. CDR3 coding DNA: TGTGCCAGCTCACCACCGGGGGGTCTAGCTGAAAAACTGTTTTTT. Translating it yields CASSPPGGLAEKLFF. The chain combines TRBV18 with TRBJ1-4, with D perhaps matching TRBD1 (5 bases). In germline, CDR1 is KGHSH, CDR2 LQKENI. This CDR3 is built from 15 residues. V dropped 0 bases and J dropped 7 bases, with 12 bases sitting between them.

The chain joins TRBV19 to TRBJ2-1; no reliable D call. V gave up 3 bases and J gave up 10 bases, with 13 bases separating them. The CDR3 has 13 residues. Germline CDR1 reads LNHDA; CDR2 reads SQIVND (reference sequence). CDR3 coding DNA: TGTGCCAGTAGTATTCCAGGCTGGAACGAGCAGTTCTTC. It encodes CASSIPGWNEQFF.

This clone was seen a single time. The chain carries TRBV5-1 and TRBJ2-1; a possible D gene is TRBD1 (6 bases). This CDR3 region has 15 residues. V lost 7 bases to trimming and J lost 14 bases, with 28 bases between them. Germline values: CDR1 SGHRS, CDR2 YFSETQ. CDR3 DNA: TGCGCCAGCCAAGGGCAGGGGAAGGATCTTGGGCGTAAGTTCTTC. Residues: CASQGQGKDLGRKFF.

The chain employs TRBV5-1 and TRBJ2-1; D perhaps matches TRBD2 (6 bases). Germline lookup yields CDR1 SGHRS and CDR2 YFSETQ. The CDR3 consists of 14 residues. Trimming took 3 bases from V and 5 from J, leaving 12 bases between them. In DNA, the CDR3 is TGCGCCAGCAGCTGGGGGGACGGACACAATGAGCAGTTCTTC. This sequence encodes CASSWGDGHNEQFF.

The chain links TRBV3-1 (or the pseudogene TRBV3-2) to TRBJ2-5, with 13 bases fitting TRBD2. Germline CDR1 LGHDT, CDR2 YNNKEL (reference sequence). This CDR3 has 17 residues. The J segment lost 5 bases and the V segment lost 5 bases, leaving 11 bases of the junction unmatched. The CDR3 sequence is CASSRGTSGTAGETQYF. The CDR3 DNA follows: TGTGCCAGCAGCAGGGGGACTAGCGGGACGGCTGGGGAGACCCAGTACTTC.